The 19 T cell receptor beta chains below come from one sample, sequenced in a study of sequential checkpoint blockade in melanoma. Clones were read by immunoSEQ multiplex PCR, and TCRdb kept only the in-frame ones, dropping some. The sample contains 12,000 or so clones, roughly four fifths of which appear only once. Treatment defined: randomized to nivolumab then ipilimumab (arm A) or the reverse (arm B). The sample was CD8+ T cells sorted from blood (inferred from file names), taken from a patient given nivolumab and ipilimumab in sequence. These receptors all come from a human donor with melanoma.

This sequence joins TRBV27 and TRBJ2-7; 7 bases are shared with TRBD1. Germline V gene data show CDR1 as MNHEY and CDR2 as SMNVEV (reference sequence). With V trimmed by 2 bases and J by 2 bases, 3 bases remained unmatched. The CDR3 runs 14 residues. The CDR3 here is CASSLGTATYEQYF. The DNA for the CDR3 is TGTGCCAGCAGTTTAGGGACAGCCACCTACGAGCAGTACTTC.

There are a few counts of this clone. The J gene is TRBJ2-7, the V gene TRBV6-5; D is perhaps TRBD2 (5 bases). The CDR3 consists of 13 residues. Per germline, CDR1 MNHEY and CDR2 SVGAGI. V lost 4 bases and J lost 6, with 13 bases in between. The CDR3 sequence is CASSLDTGVEQYF. Here the CDR3 DNA reads TGTGCCAGCAGTTTAGACACCGGGGTCGAGCAGTACTTC.

The chain joins TRBV11-2 to TRBJ1-6, with TRBD1 as a possible D gene (6 bases). The CDR3 runs to 19 residues. Germline CDR1 is SGHAT and CDR2 is FQNNGV. V was trimmed by 1 base and J by 3 bases, leaving 19 bases between them. CDR3: CASSLVTDWGLSYNSPLHF. CDR3 bases: TGTGCCAGCAGCTTAGTTACGGATTGGGGGCTCAGCTATAATTCACCCCTCCACTTT.

The gene calls are TRBV7-9 and TRBJ2-1; 7 bases agree with TRBD1. CDR3 length: 14 amino acids. CDR1 and CDR2 (germline): SEHNR, FQNEAQ (reference sequence). V trimming: 5 bases; J trimming: 8 bases; junction bases outside the gene matches: 9. The CDR3 protein is CASSPVQGYHEQFF. The CDR3 DNA is TGTGCCAGCAGCCCGGTACAGGGGTACCATGAGCAGTTCTTC.

This chain connects TRBV5-1 to TRBJ1-1; possible D gene TRBD1, 6 bases. The CDR3 totals 18 residues. The V gene's germline CDR1 is SGHRS and CDR2 YFSETQ. V dropped 3 bases and J dropped 0 bases, with 21 bases sitting between them. The CDR3 region is CASSSLGRGTIMNTEAFF. CDR3 in DNA: TGCGCCAGCAGCTCCCTGGGCAGGGGAACAATTATGAACACTGAAGCTTTCTTT.

This clone was found once. This sequence joins TRBV28 and TRBJ2-5; 8 positions match TRBD1. V lost 6 bases to trimming and J lost 2 bases; unmatched junction nucleotides: 5. The CDR3 is 14 amino acids. Germline V gene lookup returns CDR1 MDHEN and CDR2 SYDVKM. As DNA, the CDR3 is TGTGCCAGCAGGACGGACAGGGATCAAGAGACCCAGTACTTC. Translation: CASRTDRDQETQYF.

The J gene is TRBJ2-7, the V gene TRBV29-1, with D perhaps matching TRBD1 (5 bases). CDR3 length equals 14 residues. The V end lost 0 bases, the J end lost 1 base, and 10 bases lay between the germline ends. Germline V gene data show CDR1 as SQVTM and CDR2 as ANQGSEA. CDR3 protein: CSVEDQDTSYEQYF. The CDR3 DNA reads as TGCAGCGTTGAAGATCAGGACACATCCTACGAGCAGTACTTC.

The rearrangement uses TRBV5-1 and TRBJ2-3; D is possibly TRBD1 (6 bases). Trimming stripped 2 bases from V and 2 bases from J, with 9 bases between. CDR1 is SGHRS and CDR2 is YFSETQ in the germline V gene. The CDR3 has 14 amino acids. The CDR3 here is CASSFRTDTDTQYF. DNA of the CDR3: TGCGCCAGCAGCTTTCGGACAGACACAGATACGCAGTATTTT.

The V gene is TRBV7-2, the J gene TRBJ2-1, with 9 bases that match TRBD2. CDR1 and CDR2 (germline): SGHTA, FQGNSA. The CDR3 sequence is 11 residues long. V shed 8 bases, J shed 13 bases, and the junction held 6 bases outside the gene matches. The CDR3 nucleotides read TGTGCCAGCCTTAGCGGGGGCCTTCAGTTCTTC. Translating gives CASLSGGLQFF.

The chain employs TRBV27 and TRBJ2-7, with 10 positions matching TRBD1. Germline V gives CDR1 MNHEY, CDR2 SMNVEV (reference sequence). The junction had 10 bases not matched to a gene; V was cut back by 2 bases and J by 6 bases. CDR3 size: 16 residues. CDR3 bases: TGTGCCAGCAGTTTAGGAAGGGACAGGGGCGCCGCCGAGCAGTACTTC. Translating gives CASSLGRDRGAAEQYF.

This chain joins TRBV5-1 and TRBJ2-3, with TRBD2 identical over 14 bases. The junction had 7 bases not matched to a gene; V was cut back by 0 bases and J by 4 bases. The CDR3 consists of 18 residues. Looked up from germline, CDR1 is SGHRS and CDR2 is YFSETQ. The CDR3 protein is CASSLEGTSGSGADTQYF. CDR3 coding DNA: TGCGCCAGCAGCTTGGAGGGGACTAGCGGGAGTGGCGCAGATACGCAGTATTTT.

This chain connects TRBV5-1 to TRBJ2-3; 10 positions match TRBD2. Trimming at V came to 4 bases and at J to 5 bases, leaving 7 bases not matched to a gene. CDR1 is SGHRS and CDR2 is YFSETQ in the germline V gene. This CDR3 is built from 15 residues. CDR3 protein: CASSTPASGGDTQYF. CDR3 nucleotides: TGCGCCAGCAGCACTCCAGCTAGCGGGGGAGATACGCAGTATTTT.

The rearrangement links TRBV10-3 to TRBJ2-2; 7 bases match TRBD1. This CDR3 comprises 13 residues. Germline V gene data show CDR1 as ENHRY and CDR2 as SYGVKD. Trimming at V came to 10 bases and at J to 2 bases, leaving 4 bases not matched to a gene. The CDR3, as DNA: TGTGCCACAGGGGGTGTCAACACCGGGGAGCTGTTTTTT. As protein: CATGGVNTGELFF.

V and J are TRBV4-1 and TRBJ2-7; 10 nucleotides line up with TRBD1. The CDR3 has 14 amino acids. The germline V gene has CDR1 MGHRA and CDR2 YSYEKL. With V trimmed by 3 bases and J by 6 bases, 5 bases remained unmatched. The CDR3 DNA reads as TGCGCCAGCAGCCAGCGACAGGGGGCAGGCGAGCAGTACTTC. The encoded protein is CASSQRQGAGEQYF.

This clone was recorded only once. The rearrangement joins TRBV9 to TRBJ2-3; unclear D gene. Per the germline V gene, CDR1 is SGDLS and CDR2 is YYNGEE. The CDR3 totals 15 residues. V lost 2 bases and J lost 6, with 16 bases in between. The CDR3 bases are TGTGCCAGCAGCGTCGGATCAGGCGTTGGGGATACGCAGTATTTT. This codes for CASSVGSGVGDTQYF.

V gene TRBV28 combines with J gene TRBJ2-3; TRBD1 is a possible D gene (6 bases). The V end lost 4 bases, the J end lost 3 bases, and 14 bases lay between the germline ends. Germline loops: CDR1 MDHEN, CDR2 SYDVKM. The CDR3 runs to 15 residues. In DNA form, the CDR3 reads TGTGCCAGCAGTTCCGGGACACTTACTACAGATACGCAGTATTTT. The encoded protein is CASSSGTLTTDTQYF.

V is TRBV14 and J is TRBJ2-5, with 7 nucleotides matching TRBD1. V was clipped by 1 base and J by 4 bases; unmatched bases: 12. Per the germline V gene, CDR1 is SGHDN and CDR2 is FVKESK. The CDR3 is 17 residues long. The CDR3 protein is CASSQAMPGQRIETQYF. Here the CDR3 DNA reads TGTGCCAGCAGCCAAGCCATGCCGGGACAGAGGATAGAGACCCAGTACTTC.

This clone was picked up a small number of times. Additional DNA sequences in this sample encode the identical CDR3. The chain joins TRBV27 to TRBJ1-5, with 7 nucleotides matching TRBD1. Losses at the gene ends were 3 bases for V and 6 bases for J; bases not matched to a gene: 2. CDR3 length: 13 residues. Germline CDR1 MNHEY, CDR2 SMNVEV (reference sequence). This chain's CDR3 is CASSLQGGQPQHF. CDR3 DNA sequence: TGTGCCAGCAGTTTGCAGGGGGGTCAGCCCCAGCATTTT.

This rearrangement joins TRBV7-9 to TRBJ1-2; D is uncertain. The ends were cut back, 1 base at V and 4 bases at J, with 16 bases in the middle. Looked up from germline, CDR1 is SEHNR and CDR2 is FQNEAQ (reference sequence). CDR3 size: 16 residues. CDR3 nucleotide sequence: TGTGCCAGCAGCTTAGAGGAAGACTCCTGGCGCTATGGCTACACCTTC. Translation: CASSLEEDSWRYGYTF.